This T cell receptor (beta chain) was sequenced for a study of shared clonotypes between healthy human individuals. Study results and caveats: Few donors limited the genetic and exposure-history diversity represented.

The method was immunoSEQ multiplex PCR; TCRdb's version includes in-frame clones alone and lacks a portion of them. The sample lists some 200,000 clones, approximately 70% occurring once. Details on this clone: What it binds is unknown.

The trim removed 6 bases at V and 10 bases at J, leaving 17 bases unmatched. The CDR3 spans 16 residues. The germline V gene has CDR1 KGHSH and CDR2 LQKENI. The chain recombines TRBV18 with TRBJ2-1, with 8 bases identical to TRBD2. This clonotype was obtained from a young man in good health. The source material was memory CD4+ T cells sorted from blood. The subset: CD45RA-negative fraction. The CDR3 nucleotides are TGTGCCAGCTCCGCCCCCACTGACTCGGCGGGAGGAGAGCAGTTCTTC. It codes for CASSAPTDSAGGEQFF.